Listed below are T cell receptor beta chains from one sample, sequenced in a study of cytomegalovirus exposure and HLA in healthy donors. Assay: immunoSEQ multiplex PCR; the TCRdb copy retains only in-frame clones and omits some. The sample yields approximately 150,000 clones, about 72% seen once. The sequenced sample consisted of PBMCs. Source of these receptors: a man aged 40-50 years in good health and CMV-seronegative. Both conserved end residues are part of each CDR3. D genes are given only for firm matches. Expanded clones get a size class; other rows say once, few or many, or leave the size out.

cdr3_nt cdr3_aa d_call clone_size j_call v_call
TGCGCCAGCAGCCAATCCCTAGCGGGACTCACCTACGAGCAGTACTTC CASSQSLAGLTYEQYF TRBD2 few TRBJ2-7 TRBV4-1
TGTGCCAGCAGTGAGCCTTTTGGGAGGCCAAACACTGAAGCTTTCTTT CASSEPFGRPNTEAFF NA NA TRBJ1-1 TRBV6-1
TGTGCCAGCAGTGGGGGACAGGGGTGGGGCTACACCTTC CASSGGQGWGYTF TRBD1 NA TRBJ1-2 TRBV6-1
TGTTCCAGCAGCCGAGATGGAAACACCATATATTTT CSSSRDGNTIYF NA NA TRBJ1-3 TRBV7-9
TGCAGCGTCACCGGGACAGGGGATGGCGAGCAGTACTTC CSVTGTGDGEQYF TRBD1 NA TRBJ2-7 TRBV29-1
TGTGCCAGCAGCCAGGGACTTAATCAGCCCCAGCATTTT CASSQGLNQPQHF NA NA TRBJ1-5 TRBV7-9
TGCGCCAGCAGCCCTAGTTGGAAGAATGAAAAACTGTTTTTT CASSPSWKNEKLFF NA NA TRBJ1-4 TRBV5-1
TGTGCCAGCAGTTTGGCGGGGGCCCAAGAGACCCAGTACTTC CASSLAGAQETQYF NA NA TRBJ2-5 TRBV28
TGTGCCAGCAGCTTGAGACAGGGGGCTTACGAGCAGTACTTC CASSLRQGAYEQYF TRBD1 NA TRBJ2-7 TRBV5-6
TGTGCCAGCTCACCCCGACAGATTGGCTACACCTTC CASSPRQIGYTF NA NA TRBJ1-2 TRBV18
TGCGCCAGCAGCCAAGTACAGGGCAGGACGGACACTGAAGCTTTCTTT CASSQVQGRTDTEAFF NA NA TRBJ1-1 TRBV4-1
TGTGCCAGCAGCTTTCCGGGACTAGCGGGGGGTTACAATGAGCAGTTCTTC CASSFPGLAGGYNEQFF TRBD2 few TRBJ2-1 TRBV7-6
TGTGCCAGCAGTACCGGGACAGTGCTCTCCTACGAGCAGTACTTC CASSTGTVLSYEQYF TRBD1 NA TRBJ2-7 TRBV6-7
TGTGCCAGCGAGTACACCGGGGAGCTGTTTTTT CASEYTGELFF NA NA TRBJ2-2 TRBV2
TGTGCCAGCAGCGCCCCTGGGACAGCCAGTGGGCAGTTCTTC CASSAPGTASGQFF TRBD1 NA TRBJ2-1 TRBV25-1
TGTGCCAGCAGCTTGGATGTGGGAGACTACAATGAGCAGTTCTTC CASSLDVGDYNEQFF NA NA TRBJ2-1 TRBV5-4
TGTGCCAGCAGCTTGGGAGGCAGCTATGGCTACACCTTC CASSLGGSYGYTF NA NA TRBJ1-2 TRBV5-4
TGTGCCAGCTCACCACCCTACAACCTCGGGGAGACCCAGTACTTC CASSPPYNLGETQYF NA NA TRBJ2-5 TRBV18
TGTGCCAGCACCAGGCGGTTGACAGTTTATAGCAATCAGCCCCAGCATTTT CASTRRLTVYSNQPQHF NA NA TRBJ1-5 TRBV28
TGTGCCAGTAGTATTTTTGGAGCCTACAATGAGCAGTTCTTC CASSIFGAYNEQFF NA NA TRBJ2-1 TRBV19
TGTGCCAGCAGTGGGGACCGGAGGGGTGAAGCTTTCTTT CASSGDRRGEAFF NA once TRBJ1-1 TRBV6-1
TGTGCCAGCAGTTACTCGAGACAGGGGGCTAACTATGGCTACACCTTC CASSYSRQGANYGYTF TRBD1 NA TRBJ1-2 TRBV6-5
TGTGCCAGCAGCTTCGGACAGGTTTATGAAAAACTGTTTTTT CASSFGQVYEKLFF TRBD1 NA TRBJ1-4 TRBV5-8
TGTGCCAGCACCAGGGGGGATTTTAACTATGGCTACACCTTC CASTRGDFNYGYTF TRBD1 NA TRBJ1-2 TRBV6-5
TGTGCCAGCAGCCCAAAATTCCCTCTTAGCGGGGGGAGCACAGATACGCAGTATTTT CASSPKFPLSGGSTDTQYF TRBD2 few TRBJ2-3 TRBV7-9
TGCGCCAGCAGTGAGGGGGGGGCAGGAAACACCATATATTTT CASSEGGAGNTIYF NA NA TRBJ1-3 TRBV10-2
TGTGCCAGCAGTCCCGGGACAGGGGGCTACGAGCAGTACTTC CASSPGTGGYEQYF TRBD1 NA TRBJ2-7 TRBV27
TGTGCCAGCACCGAGCGTAACTATGGCTACACCTTC CASTERNYGYTF NA once TRBJ1-2 TRBV5-6
TGTGCCACCAGCAGAGATAGGAGGAACACTGAAGCTTTCTTT CATSRDRRNTEAFF NA NA TRBJ1-1 TRBV15
TGTGCCAGTAGTATACTGGCGGAAGAGAATCAGCCCCAGCATTTT CASSILAEENQPQHF NA NA TRBJ1-5 TRBV19
TGTGCCAGCAGTCCGAACCCGGGACTAGTCTCCTCTCCAGATACGCAGTATTTT CASSPNPGLVSSPDTQYF TRBD2 few TRBJ2-3 TRBV6-4
TGTGCCAGCAGCTTACAGCACATCGGGAACTATGGCTACACCTTC CASSLQHIGNYGYTF NA few TRBJ1-2 TRBV11-2
TGTGCCAGCAGAAACGACAGGGGTGGAAATCAGCCCCAGCATTTT CASRNDRGGNQPQHF TRBD1 NA TRBJ1-5 TRBV2
TGTGCCAGCAGTTCCTCAGGGGGTGGTGGCTACACCTTC CASSSSGGGGYTF TRBD1 NA TRBJ1-2 TRBV27
TGTGCCAGCGAGGGTTTAGCGGGAGCGCTCTCCTACGAGCAGTACTTC CASEGLAGALSYEQYF TRBD2 NA TRBJ2-7 TRBV28
TGTGCCAGCAGCCAGTCCAGCGGGGGAATCCGAGGAGAGACCCAGTACTTC CASSQSSGGIRGETQYF TRBD2 NA TRBJ2-5 TRBV4-2
TGTGCCAGCAGCTCCGGGACTAGCGGGGACGCAGATACGCAGTATTTT CASSSGTSGDADTQYF TRBD2 NA TRBJ2-3 TRBV11-3
TGTGCTAGTGGTTTGGGGGCAGGGTACAGTGGCTACACCTTC CASGLGAGYSGYTF NA NA TRBJ1-2 TRBV12-5
TGTGCCAGCAGCTTACGACCTAGCGGGGCGTCGAACACCGGGGAGCTGTTTTTT CASSLRPSGASNTGELFF TRBD2 NA TRBJ2-2 TRBV7-6
TGTGCCAGCAGCGACGGGGGGGTCACGGGGGAGCAGTACTTC CASSDGGVTGEQYF TRBD2 NA TRBJ2-7 TRBV9
TGCGCCAGCAGCGCGGGGGGACAACCGAACACTGAAGCTTTCTTT CASSAGGQPNTEAFF NA NA TRBJ1-1 TRBV5-1
TGCGCCAGCAGCTGGGGTGGGGCGAACACTGAAGCTTTCTTT CASSWGGANTEAFF NA once TRBJ1-1 TRBV5-1
TGTGCCAGCAGAACAGACAGAGCACCCCTCCACTTT CASRTDRAPLHF NA NA TRBJ1-6 TRBV6-5
TGCGCCAGCAGCCGGAAGAGGCTGGGAACTAATGAAAAACTGTTTTTT CASSRKRLGTNEKLFF NA NA TRBJ1-4 TRBV4-1
TGTGCCAGCAGCTTAGCAATAGGGGGCGCGACTGAAGCTTTCTTT CASSLAIGGATEAFF TRBD1 NA TRBJ1-1 TRBV7-6
TGCGCCAGCAGCTTGGGGGCGATGCGGGCTAGCGGGAGATCGGATACGCAGTATTTT CASSLGAMRASGRSDTQYF TRBD2 NA TRBJ2-3 TRBV5-1
TGCGCCAGCAGCCAAGAGGGGGCACGAGTGTACGAGCAGTACTTC CASSQEGARVYEQYF NA NA TRBJ2-7 TRBV4-1
TGTGCCAGCAGCCTTTCTGAGCGGGAGGGCGGAAACGAGCAGTACTTC CASSLSEREGGNEQYF TRBD2 NA TRBJ2-7 TRBV7-9
TGCGCCAGCAGCTTGGGTGGGGGGGGGTATAATTCACCCCTCCACTTT CASSLGGGGYNSPLHF NA NA TRBJ1-6 TRBV5-1
TGTGCCAGCAGCTTAGGGTCGACAGGGGGGTTCTATGGCTACACCTTC CASSLGSTGGFYGYTF TRBD1 once TRBJ1-2 TRBV7-9
TGTGCCAGCAGTAAAGGGACAGGGCGACACGAGCAGTACTTC CASSKGTGRHEQYF TRBD1 few TRBJ2-7 TRBV27